This T cell receptor beta chain comes out of a study of human T cells and chemical hapten exposure. Study summary: Among samples, TCR yields varied mainly because of small differences in pooled library volume.

Total RNA was isolated from whole blood that had not been fractionated. TCRdb processed the 5' RACE reads anew with MiXCR; each CDR3 protein has one entry. The sample has roughly 81,000 distinct CDR3 sequences; more than 7.5% are singletons. The length of the CDR3 is 15 residues. V dropped 4 bases and J dropped 1 base, with 13 bases sitting between them. Germline V gene data show CDR1 as MNHEY and CDR2 as SVGEGT. The chain employs TRBV6-2 or TRBV6-3 and TRBJ2-5; D ambiguous. The sequence derives from a male donor in good health. The CDR3 loop reads CASSLTSGFQETQYF. The CDR3 coding sequence is TGTGCCAGCAGTTTGACCTCTGGGTTCCAAGAGACCCAGTACTTC.